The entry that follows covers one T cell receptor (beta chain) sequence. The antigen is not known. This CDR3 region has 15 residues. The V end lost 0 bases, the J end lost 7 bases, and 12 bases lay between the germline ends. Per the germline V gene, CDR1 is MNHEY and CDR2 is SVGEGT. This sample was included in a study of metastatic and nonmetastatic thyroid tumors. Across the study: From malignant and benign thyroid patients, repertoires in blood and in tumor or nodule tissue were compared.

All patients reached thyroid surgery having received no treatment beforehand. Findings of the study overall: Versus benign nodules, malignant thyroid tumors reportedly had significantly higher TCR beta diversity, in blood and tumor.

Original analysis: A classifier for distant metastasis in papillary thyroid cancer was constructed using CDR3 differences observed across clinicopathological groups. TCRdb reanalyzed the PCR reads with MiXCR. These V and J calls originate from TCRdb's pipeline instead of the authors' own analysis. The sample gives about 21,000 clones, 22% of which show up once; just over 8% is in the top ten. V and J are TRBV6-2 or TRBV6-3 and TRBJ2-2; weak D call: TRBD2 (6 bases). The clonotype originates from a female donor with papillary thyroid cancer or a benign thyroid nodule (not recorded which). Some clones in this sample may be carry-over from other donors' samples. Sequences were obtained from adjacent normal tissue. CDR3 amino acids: CASSYSGGEVGELFF. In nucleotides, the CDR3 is TGTGCCAGCAGTTACTCGGGGGGAGAGGTCGGGGAGCTGTTTTTT.